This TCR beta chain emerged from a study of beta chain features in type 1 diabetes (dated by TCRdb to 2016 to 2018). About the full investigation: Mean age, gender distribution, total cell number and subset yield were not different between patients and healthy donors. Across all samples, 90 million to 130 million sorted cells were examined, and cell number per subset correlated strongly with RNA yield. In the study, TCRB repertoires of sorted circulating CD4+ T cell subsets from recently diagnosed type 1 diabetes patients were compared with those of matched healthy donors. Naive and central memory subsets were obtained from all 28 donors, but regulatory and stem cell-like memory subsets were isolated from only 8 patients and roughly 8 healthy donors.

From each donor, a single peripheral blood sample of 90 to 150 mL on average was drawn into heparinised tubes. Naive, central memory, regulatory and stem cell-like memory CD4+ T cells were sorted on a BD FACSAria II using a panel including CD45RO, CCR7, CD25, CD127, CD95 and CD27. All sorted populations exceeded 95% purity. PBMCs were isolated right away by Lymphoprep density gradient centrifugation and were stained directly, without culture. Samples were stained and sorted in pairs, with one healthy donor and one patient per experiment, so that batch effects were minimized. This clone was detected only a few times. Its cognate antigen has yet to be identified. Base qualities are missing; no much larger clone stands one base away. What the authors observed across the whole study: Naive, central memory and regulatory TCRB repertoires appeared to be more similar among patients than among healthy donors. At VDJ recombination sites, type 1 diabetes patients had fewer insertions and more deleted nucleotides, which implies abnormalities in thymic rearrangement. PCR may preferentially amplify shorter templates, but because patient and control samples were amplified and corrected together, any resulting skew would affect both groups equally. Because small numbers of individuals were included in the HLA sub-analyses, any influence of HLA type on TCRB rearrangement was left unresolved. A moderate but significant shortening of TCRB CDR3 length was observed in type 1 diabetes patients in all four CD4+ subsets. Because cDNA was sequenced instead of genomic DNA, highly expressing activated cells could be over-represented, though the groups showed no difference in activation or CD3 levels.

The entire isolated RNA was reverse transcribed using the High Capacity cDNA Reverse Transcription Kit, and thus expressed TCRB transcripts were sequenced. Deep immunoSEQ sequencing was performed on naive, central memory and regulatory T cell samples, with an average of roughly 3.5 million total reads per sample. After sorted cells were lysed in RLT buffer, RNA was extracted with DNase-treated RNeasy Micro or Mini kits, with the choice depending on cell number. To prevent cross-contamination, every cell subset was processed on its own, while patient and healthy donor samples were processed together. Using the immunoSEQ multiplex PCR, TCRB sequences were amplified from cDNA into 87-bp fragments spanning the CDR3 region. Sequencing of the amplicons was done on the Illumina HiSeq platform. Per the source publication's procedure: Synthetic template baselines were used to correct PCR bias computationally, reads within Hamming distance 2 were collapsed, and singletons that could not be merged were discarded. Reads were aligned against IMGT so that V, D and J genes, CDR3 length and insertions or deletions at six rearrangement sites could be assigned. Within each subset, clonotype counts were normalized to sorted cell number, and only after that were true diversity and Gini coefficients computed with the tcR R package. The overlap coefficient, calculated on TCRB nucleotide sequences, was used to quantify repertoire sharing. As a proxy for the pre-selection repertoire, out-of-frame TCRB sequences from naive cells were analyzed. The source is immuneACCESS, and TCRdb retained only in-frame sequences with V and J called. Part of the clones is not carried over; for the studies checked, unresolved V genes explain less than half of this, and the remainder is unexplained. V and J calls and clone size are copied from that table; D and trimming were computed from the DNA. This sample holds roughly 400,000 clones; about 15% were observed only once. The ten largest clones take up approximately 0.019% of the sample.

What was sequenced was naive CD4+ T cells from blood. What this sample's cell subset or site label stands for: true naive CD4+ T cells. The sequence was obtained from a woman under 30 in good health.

The bases are TGTGCCAGCAACCGGGGGGAGAGGGAAGCTTTCTTT. It specifies CASNRGEREAFF. The sequence joins TRBV25-1 to TRBJ1-1; a weak D assignment points to TRBD1 (5 bases agree). Including cysteine and phenylalanine, the CDR3 has 12 amino acids. Only the CDR3 portion is preserved as DNA: 36 bases, with reading frame beginning at the first base. Trimming costs V 7 bases and J 8 bases, and their ends lie 14 bases apart. CDR1 and CDR2 were assigned from the germline V gene as MGHDK and SYGVNS.